This T cell receptor (beta chain) was found in a study of spatial heterogeneity in lung cancer. Study conclusions and caveats: Tallies of expanded TCRs, which were sorted into ubiquitous and regional groups, correlated with counts of ubiquitous and regional nonsynonymous mutations, respectively. The authors estimated that roughly 7.3% of tumor T cells were covered for alpha chains and roughly 14% for beta chains. Expanded intratumoral alpha and beta TCR counts tracked tumor mutation counts.

Germline CDR1 reads SQVTM; CDR2 reads ANQGSEA. The V and J ends lost 4 bases and 1 base respectively, with 15 bases between them. The CDR3 runs to 15 residues. This clonotype was seen many times. What it binds is not known. One entry per CDR3 protein results from TCRdb running MiXCR on the 5' RACE reads. The table has around 20,000 distinct CDR3 sequences, 7.5% seen once. The time point was: sample taken at primary tumor resection. Approximately 70 TRACERx patients with early, untreated non-small cell lung cancer donated samples. Researchers sequenced whole RNA taken from tumor, nontumor lung or frozen PBMC without sorting.

This receptor was obtained from a male donor with early-stage non-small cell lung cancer. The sample in question was lung tumor tissue, obtained at surgery. The genes are TRBV29-1 and TRBJ2-3, with D possibly being TRBD1 or TRBD2 (5 bases each). The DNA of the CDR3 is TGCAGCGTTGCTGCAGGGACCGAACGCACAGATACGCAGTATTTT. It codes for CSVAAGTERTDTQYF.